This is a list of T cell receptor beta chains from one sample in a study of shared clonotypes between healthy human individuals. Sequencing was performed with immunoSEQ multiplex PCR; in TCRdb, only in-frame clones are kept and a portion is missing. The table records more than 2 million clones, about 94% of them present only once. Sequencing was performed on naive CD8+ T cells sorted from blood. These receptors were collected from a man aged 18 to 29 in good health. The CDR3 runs from the conserved cysteine through the conserved F or W. Each record gives: V gene, J gene, D gene, clone size, CDR3 DNA, CDR3 protein. A D gene is named only where the DNA matches it firmly. A row's size may be missing; if present it is once, few, many or a size class.

V gene: TRBV12-5; J gene: TRBJ1-3; D gene: -; clone size: -; CDR3 DNA: TGTGCTAGTGGTTTGCCCCCTGGAAACACCATATATTTT; CDR3 protein: CASGLPPGNTIYF
V gene: TRBV19; J gene: TRBJ2-3; D gene: -; clone size: -; CDR3 DNA: TGTGCCAGTAGGAGGCGGGCCCACACAGATACGCAGTATTTT; CDR3 protein: CASRRRAHTDTQYF
V gene: TRBV7-8; J gene: TRBJ1-5; D gene: TRBD1; clone size: -; CDR3 DNA: TGTGCCAGCAGCTCCGGGACAGGGGGCCTAATTCATAGCAATCAGCCCCAGCATTTT; CDR3 protein: CASSSGTGGLIHSNQPQHF
V gene: TRBV11-2; J gene: TRBJ1-1; D gene: TRBD1; clone size: -; CDR3 DNA: TGTGCCAGCAGTATAACAGGGGAGGGTTTGAACACTGAAGCTTTCTTT; CDR3 protein: CASSITGEGLNTEAFF
V gene: TRBV27; J gene: TRBJ2-5; D gene: TRBD1; clone size: -; CDR3 DNA: TGTGCCAGCAGTCTCACGACAGGGATGGAGACCCAGTACTTC; CDR3 protein: CASSLTTGMETQYF
V gene: TRBV7-9; J gene: TRBJ2-1; D gene: TRBD2; clone size: -; CDR3 DNA: TGTGCCAGCACCGCGCTAGCGGGAGATGAGCAGTTCTTC; CDR3 protein: CASTALAGDEQFF
V gene: TRBV4-2; J gene: TRBJ1-1; D gene: -; clone size: -; CDR3 DNA: TGTGCCAGCAGCCAAGAGGGGCACGGTGGGACTGAAGCTTTCTTT; CDR3 protein: CASSQEGHGGTEAFF
V gene: TRBV7-9; J gene: TRBJ2-7; D gene: -; clone size: -; CDR3 DNA: TGTGCCAGCAGCTCCGGAGGCCTCGAGCAGTACTTC; CDR3 protein: CASSSGGLEQYF
V gene: TRBV4-1; J gene: TRBJ2-7; D gene: -; clone size: -; CDR3 DNA: TGCGCCAGCAGCCAAGGGCAGGATACCTACGAGCAGTACTTC; CDR3 protein: CASSQGQDTYEQYF
V gene: TRBV7-9; J gene: TRBJ2-1; D gene: -; clone size: -; CDR3 DNA: TGTGCCAGCAGCTCCAGCTCAACTCGGAATGAGCAGTTCTTC; CDR3 protein: CASSSSSTRNEQFF
V gene: TRBV7-9; J gene: TRBJ1-2; D gene: -; clone size: -; CDR3 DNA: TGTGCCAGCAGCTTCAGGGGAGGCCACGAGGACTATGGCTACACCTTC; CDR3 protein: CASSFRGGHEDYGYTF
V gene: TRBV27; J gene: TRBJ2-7; D gene: TRBD2; clone size: -; CDR3 DNA: TGTGCCAGCAGTTTGGGGGGGACCTACGAGCAGTACTTC; CDR3 protein: CASSLGGTYEQYF
V gene: TRBV19; J gene: TRBJ2-1; D gene: -; clone size: -; CDR3 DNA: TGTGCCAGTAGTATCCGGGAGTGGGACAATGAGCAGTTCTTC; CDR3 protein: CASSIREWDNEQFF
V gene: TRBV27; J gene: TRBJ1-6; D gene: -; clone size: -; CDR3 DNA: TGTGCCAGCAGTCCAATGACGGAATCACCCCTCCACTTT; CDR3 protein: CASSPMTESPLHF
V gene: TRBV10-3; J gene: TRBJ2-2; D gene: -; clone size: -; CDR3 DNA: TGTGCCTCCATGGATAGGCATTTTAACACCGGGGAGCTGTTTTTT; CDR3 protein: CASMDRHFNTGELFF
V gene: TRBV10-1; J gene: TRBJ1-1; D gene: -; clone size: few; CDR3 DNA: TGCGCCAGCAGCAACGGGAACACTGAAGCTTTCTTT; CDR3 protein: CASSNGNTEAFF
V gene: TRBV9; J gene: TRBJ2-7; D gene: -; clone size: -; CDR3 DNA: TGTGCCAGCAGCCACTCCCCCGGGCACGAGCAGTACTTC; CDR3 protein: CASSHSPGHEQYF
V gene: TRBV27; J gene: TRBJ1-6; D gene: -; clone size: once; CDR3 DNA: TGTGCCAGCAGTCCGCGCTATTCACCCCTCCACTTT; CDR3 protein: CASSPRYSPLHF
V gene: TRBV6-1; J gene: TRBJ1-2; D gene: -; clone size: -; CDR3 DNA: TGTGCCAGCAGTGATCTGACAGGCCTTAACTATGGCTACACCTTC; CDR3 protein: CASSDLTGLNYGYTF
V gene: TRBV27; J gene: TRBJ2-7; D gene: -; clone size: -; CDR3 DNA: TGTGCCAGCAGTTTAGGTATATACTCCTACGAGCAGTACTTC; CDR3 protein: CASSLGIYSYEQYF
V gene: TRBV9; J gene: TRBJ2-6; D gene: TRBD2; clone size: -; CDR3 DNA: TGTGCCAGCAGCGGGAGTCGGGAGCCGACTAGCGGGGGTTTTGGGGCCAACGTCCTGACTTTC; CDR3 protein: CASSGSREPTSGGFGANVLTF
V gene: TRBV4-1; J gene: TRBJ2-1; D gene: -; clone size: once; CDR3 DNA: TGCGCCAGCAGCCACCAGGAACAGGAATACAATGAGCAGTTCTTC; CDR3 protein: CASSHQEQEYNEQFF
V gene: TRBV4-2; J gene: TRBJ2-7; D gene: -; clone size: -; CDR3 DNA: TGTGCCAGCAGCCCAAGTGCCGGATCCTACGAGCAGTACTTC; CDR3 protein: CASSPSAGSYEQYF
V gene: TRBV5-6; J gene: TRBJ1-5; D gene: -; clone size: -; CDR3 DNA: TGTGCCAGCACCGCGATGGGGCAGGGCAATCAGCCCCAGCATTTT; CDR3 protein: CASTAMGQGNQPQHF
V gene: TRBV7-2; J gene: TRBJ2-2; D gene: TRBD2; clone size: -; CDR3 DNA: TGTGCCAGCAGCCCGCTGGCGGGCGGGAGTCGGGCCGGGGAGCTGTTTTTT; CDR3 protein: CASSPLAGGSRAGELFF
V gene: TRBV4-3; J gene: TRBJ2-1; D gene: TRBD2; clone size: -; CDR3 DNA: TGCGCCAGCAGCCAAATCCTTCTAGCGGGAGGGGGGAGCTCCTACAATGAGCAGTTCTTC; CDR3 protein: CASSQILLAGGGSSYNEQFF
V gene: TRBV5-6; J gene: TRBJ2-2; D gene: -; clone size: -; CDR3 DNA: TGTGCCAGCAGCGGGGGAGTAAGCACCGGGGAGCTGTTTTTT; CDR3 protein: CASSGGVSTGELFF